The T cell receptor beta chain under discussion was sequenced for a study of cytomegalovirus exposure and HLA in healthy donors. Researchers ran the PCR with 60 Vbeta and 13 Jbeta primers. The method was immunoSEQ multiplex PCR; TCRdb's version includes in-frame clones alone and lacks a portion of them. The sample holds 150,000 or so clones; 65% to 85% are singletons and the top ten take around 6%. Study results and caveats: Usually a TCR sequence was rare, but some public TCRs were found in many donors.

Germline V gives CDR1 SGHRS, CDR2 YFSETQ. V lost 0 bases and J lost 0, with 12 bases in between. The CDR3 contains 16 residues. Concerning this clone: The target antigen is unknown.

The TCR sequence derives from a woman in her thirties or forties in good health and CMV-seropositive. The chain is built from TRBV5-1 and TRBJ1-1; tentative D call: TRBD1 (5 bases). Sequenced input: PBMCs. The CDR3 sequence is CASSLVRGGMNTEAFF. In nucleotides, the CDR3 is TGCGCCAGCAGCTTGGTGAGGGGAGGCATGAACACTGAAGCTTTCTTT.